The T cell receptor (beta chain) described here comes from a study of T-cell memory formation after mild COVID-19. The V end was cut by 6 bases, the J end by 0 bases, with 13 bases between. Per germline, CDR1 KGHDR and CDR2 SFDVKD. The CDR3 totals 16 residues. This clonotype was recorded at least ten times. TCRdb redid the calling of the 5' RACE reads with MiXCR, one entry per CDR3 protein. The sample gives hundreds of thousands of distinct CDR3 sequences, 8% to 10% of which show up once; 22% is in the top ten. The chain recombines TRBV24-1 with TRBJ2-2; D is possibly TRBD2 (5 bases). The sequenced sample consisted of PBMCs or a T cell subset sorted from them (not recorded which). The TCR comes from a man between 18 and 29 years old who had mild COVID-19 (a few samples of this study predate the infection). Cell type and time point are not known. The CDR3 region is CATSSRSGANTGELFF. The CDR3 coding sequence is TGTGCCACCAGTAGTAGGTCCGGGGCGAACACCGGGGAGCTGTTTTTT.